This paragraph covers one T cell receptor (beta chain) sequence. Its antigen remains undetermined. No much larger clonotype is one base removed from it; base qualities were not supplied. CDR1 SGHAT and CDR2 FQNNGV were looked up in the germline V gene. Trimming removed 0 bases from V and 6 bases from J, leaving 14 bases between the germline ends. CDR3 length: 15 amino acids, cysteine to phenylalanine. Only the CDR3 region is kept as DNA, spanning 45 bases read in frame from base 1. The source of the sample is a study of blood T cell repertoires in COVID-19 (dated by TCRdb to about 2020). With respect to the entire study: Samples covering the acute and convalescent phases of COVID-19 were provided by collaborators in the United States, Italy and Spain. The material from the prospective study consisted of cDNA or gDNA derived from T cells, B-cell-depleted T cells, or PBMCs. Deeply sampled blood TCRbeta repertoires from subjects exposed to, actively infected with, or recovered from COVID-19 were included in the dataset. The repertoires were made available in a free public database intended to serve as a resource for research on the immune response to SARS-CoV-2. The samples were drawn from the first 160 participants of the ongoing ImmuneRACE study and from about 1,200 subjects provided by 6 global collaborators. Nearly every sample came with metadata listing a de-identified subject ID, COVID-19 status, age in years and sex. Where HLA class I and class II types were available, the types were taken from metadata supplied by the sample provider, not from assay-based typing. Results the study describes overall, beyond this receptor: Clinical and demographic metadata were provided uncurated, with the amount varying by source and participant.

TCRbeta CDR3 regions were amplified from genomic DNA by means of the immunoSEQ Assay, a bias-controlled multiplex PCR. Per the source publication's procedure: Within the assay, amplification of reference gene primers was used to estimate how many nucleated cells each sample contained. To quantify the absolute abundance of each unique TCRbeta CDR3 rearrangement, sequence reads were collapsed and filtered. For each sample, productive Simpson clonality was calculated as the square root of Simpson's diversity index over productive rearrangements. TCRdb took over this immuneACCESS table, retaining in-frame rearrangements with V and J assigned. Such tables are incomplete; in checked studies, under half of the missing clones stem from an unresolved V gene, and the remainder is unexplained. Clone size and the V and J calls come from that table; the DNA yielded D and trimming. The sample has about 140,000 clones on record, 79% of them singletons. Less than 4.5% of the sample rests with the top ten.

Collaborating institutions collected whole blood in K2EDTA tubes following their own protocols. Collaborator samples were shipped for TCRbeta analysis as frozen whole blood, isolated PBMCs, or DNA extracted from either sample type. This TCR came from a man aged 55 to 70 with acute or convalescent COVID-19. This chain is built from TRBV11-2 and TRBJ1-2; a tentative D call is TRBD1 (6 bases match). Sequenced material: peripheral blood. The nucleotide sequence is given as TGTGCCAGCAGCTTAGAGGTACAGGGCGGAAATGGCTACACCTTC. Its protein reads: CASSLEVQGGNGYTF.